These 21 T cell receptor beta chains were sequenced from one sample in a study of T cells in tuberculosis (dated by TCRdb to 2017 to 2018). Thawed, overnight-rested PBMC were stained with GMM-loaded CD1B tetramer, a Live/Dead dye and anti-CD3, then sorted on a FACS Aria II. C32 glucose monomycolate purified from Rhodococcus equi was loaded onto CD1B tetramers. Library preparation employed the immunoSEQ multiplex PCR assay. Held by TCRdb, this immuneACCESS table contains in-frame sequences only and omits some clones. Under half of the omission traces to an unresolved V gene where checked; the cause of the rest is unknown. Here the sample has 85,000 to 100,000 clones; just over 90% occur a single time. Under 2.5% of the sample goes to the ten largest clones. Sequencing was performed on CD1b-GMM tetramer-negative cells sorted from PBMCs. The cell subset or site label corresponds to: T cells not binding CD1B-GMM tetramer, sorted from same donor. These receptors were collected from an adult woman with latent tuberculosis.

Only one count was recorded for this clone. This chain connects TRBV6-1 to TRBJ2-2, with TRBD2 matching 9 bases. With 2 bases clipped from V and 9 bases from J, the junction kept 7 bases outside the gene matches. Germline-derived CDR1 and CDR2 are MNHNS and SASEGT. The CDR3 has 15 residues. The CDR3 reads CASSETGTSNRELFF. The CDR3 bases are TGTGCCAGCAGTGAAACCGGGACTAGCAACCGGGAGCTGTTTTTT.

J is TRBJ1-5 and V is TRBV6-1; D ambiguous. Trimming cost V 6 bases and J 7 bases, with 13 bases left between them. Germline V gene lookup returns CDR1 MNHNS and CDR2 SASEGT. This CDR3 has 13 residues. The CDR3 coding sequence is TGTGCCAGCAGCATGGCGGAGTCCCAGCCCCAGCATTTT. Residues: CASSMAESQPQHF.

The CDR3 nucleotides are TGTGCCAGCAGTAACCACGGGTGGGCTAACTATGGCTACACCTTC. Translation gives CASSNHGWANYGYTF. The rearrangement uses TRBV2 and TRBJ1-2; D unresolved. The V end was cut by 5 bases, the J end by 0 bases, with 13 bases between. From germline, CDR1 is SNHLY and CDR2 FYNNEI. This CDR3 spans 15 amino acids.

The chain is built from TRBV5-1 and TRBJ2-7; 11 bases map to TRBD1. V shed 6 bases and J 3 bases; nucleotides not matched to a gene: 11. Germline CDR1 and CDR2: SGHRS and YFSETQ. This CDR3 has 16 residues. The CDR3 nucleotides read TGCGCCAGCACCAACGGGAGGGGACAGGGGGTCTACGAGCAGTACTTC. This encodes CASTNGRGQGVYEQYF.

The CDR3 DNA reads as TGTGCCAGCAGTTTTTCGGGGGTAGGGGAGCAGTACGTC. Protein sequence: CASSFSGVGEQYV. This chain joins TRBV27 and TRBJ2-7, with D possibly matching TRBD2 (6 bases). The length of the CDR3 is 13 residues. CDR1 is MNHEY, CDR2 SMNVEV, per germline (reference sequence). The V and J ends lost 3 bases and 7 bases respectively, with 13 bases between them.

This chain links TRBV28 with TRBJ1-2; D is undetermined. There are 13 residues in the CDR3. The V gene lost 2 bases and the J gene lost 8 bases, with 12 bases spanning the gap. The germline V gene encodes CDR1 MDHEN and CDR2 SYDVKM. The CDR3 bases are TGTGCCAGCAGTTTACCGGGTGGCGGAGGCTACACCTTC. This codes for CASSLPGGGGYTF.

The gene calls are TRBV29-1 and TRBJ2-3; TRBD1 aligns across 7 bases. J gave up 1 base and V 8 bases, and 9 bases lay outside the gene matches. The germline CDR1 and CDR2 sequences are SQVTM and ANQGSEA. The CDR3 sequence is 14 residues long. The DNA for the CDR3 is TGCAGCTCCAGAGGGGGCTCTGGCACAGATACGCAGTATTTT. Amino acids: CSSRGGSGTDTQYF.

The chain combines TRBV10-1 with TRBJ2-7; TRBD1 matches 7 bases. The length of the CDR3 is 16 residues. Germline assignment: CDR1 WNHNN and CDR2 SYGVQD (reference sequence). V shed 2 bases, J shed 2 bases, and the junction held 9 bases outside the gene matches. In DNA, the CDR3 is TGCGCCAGCAGTGAGGGACTCCGGGACAGCCCCTACGAGCAGTACTTC. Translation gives CASSEGLRDSPYEQYF.

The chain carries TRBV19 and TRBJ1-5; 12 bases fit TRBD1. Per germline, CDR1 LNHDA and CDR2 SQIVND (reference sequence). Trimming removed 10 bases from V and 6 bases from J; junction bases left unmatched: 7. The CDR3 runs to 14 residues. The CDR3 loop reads CATGDRGRGQPQHF. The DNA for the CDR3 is TGTGCCACCGGGGACAGGGGGCGCGGTCAGCCCCAGCATTTT. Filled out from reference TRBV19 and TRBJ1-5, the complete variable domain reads DGGITQSPKYLFRKEGQNVTLSCEQNLNHDAMYWYRQDPGQGLRLIYYSQIVNDFQKGDIAEGYSVSREKKESFPLTVTSAQKNPTAFYLCATGDRGRGQPQHFGDGTRLSIL.

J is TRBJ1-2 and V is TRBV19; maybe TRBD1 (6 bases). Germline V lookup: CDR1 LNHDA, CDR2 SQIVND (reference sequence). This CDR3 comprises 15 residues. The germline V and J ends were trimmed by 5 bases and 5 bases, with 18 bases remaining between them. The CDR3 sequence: CASSPQGTTTYGYTF. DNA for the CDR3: TGTGCCAGTAGTCCCCAGGGGACTACCACTTATGGCTACACCTTC.

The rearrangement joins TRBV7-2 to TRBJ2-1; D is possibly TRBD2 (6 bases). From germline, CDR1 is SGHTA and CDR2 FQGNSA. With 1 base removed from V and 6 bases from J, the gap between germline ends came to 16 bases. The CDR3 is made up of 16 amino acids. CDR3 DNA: TGTGCCAGCAGCTTAGGAGGAGGGGCTTTGGGCAATGAGCAGTTCTTC. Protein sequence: CASSLGGGALGNEQFF.

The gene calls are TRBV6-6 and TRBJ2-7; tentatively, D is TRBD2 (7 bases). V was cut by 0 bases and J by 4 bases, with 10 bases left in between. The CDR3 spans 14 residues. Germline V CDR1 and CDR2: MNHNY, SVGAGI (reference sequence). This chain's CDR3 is CASSYSGGEYEQYF. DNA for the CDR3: TGTGCCAGCAGTTACTCAGGGGGGGAATACGAGCAGTACTTC.

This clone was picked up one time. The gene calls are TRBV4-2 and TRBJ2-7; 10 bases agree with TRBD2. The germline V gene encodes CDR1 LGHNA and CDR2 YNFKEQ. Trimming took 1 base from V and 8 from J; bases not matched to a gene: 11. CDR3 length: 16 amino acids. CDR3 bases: TGTGCCAGCAGCCAAGGCCAGCGGGGGGGCGCTAAGCAGCAGTACTTC. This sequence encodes CASSQGQRGGAKQQYF.

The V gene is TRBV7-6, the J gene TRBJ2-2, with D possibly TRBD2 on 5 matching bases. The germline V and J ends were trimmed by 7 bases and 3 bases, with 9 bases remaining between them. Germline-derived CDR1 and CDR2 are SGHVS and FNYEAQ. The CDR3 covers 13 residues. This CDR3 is CASTSGYTGELFF. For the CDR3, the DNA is TGTGCCAGCACAAGCGGATACACCGGGGAGCTGTTTTTT.

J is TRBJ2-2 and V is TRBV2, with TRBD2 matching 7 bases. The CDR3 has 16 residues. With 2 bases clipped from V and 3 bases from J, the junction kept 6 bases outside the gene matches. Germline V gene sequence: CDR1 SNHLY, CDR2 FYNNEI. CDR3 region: CASSESPSGYTGELFF. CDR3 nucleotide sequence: TGTGCCAGCAGTGAATCCCCTAGCGGTTACACCGGGGAGCTGTTTTTT. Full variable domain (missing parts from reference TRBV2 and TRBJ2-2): EPEVTQTPSHQVTQMGQEVILRCVPISNHLYFYWYRQILGQKVEFLVSFYNNEISEKSEIFDDQFSVERPDGSNFTLKIRSTKLEDSAMYFCASSESPSGYTGELFFGEGSRLTVL.

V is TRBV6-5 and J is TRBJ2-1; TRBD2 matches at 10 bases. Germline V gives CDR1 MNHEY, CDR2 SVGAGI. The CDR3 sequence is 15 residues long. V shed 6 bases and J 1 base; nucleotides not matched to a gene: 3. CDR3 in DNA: TGTGCCAGCAGCCCTAGCGGGGGATCCTACAATGAGCAGTTCTTC. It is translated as CASSPSGGSYNEQFF.

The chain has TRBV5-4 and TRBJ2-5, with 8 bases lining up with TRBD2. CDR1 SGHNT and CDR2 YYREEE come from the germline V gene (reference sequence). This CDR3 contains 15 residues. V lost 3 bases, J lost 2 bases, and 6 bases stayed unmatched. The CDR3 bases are TGTGCCAGCAGCTATCCGGGAGGGAGACAAGAGACCCAGTACTTC. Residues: CASSYPGGRQETQYF.

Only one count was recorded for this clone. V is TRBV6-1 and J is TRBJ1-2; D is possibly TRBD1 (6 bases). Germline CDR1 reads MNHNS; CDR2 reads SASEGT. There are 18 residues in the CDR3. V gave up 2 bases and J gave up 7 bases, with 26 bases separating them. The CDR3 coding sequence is TGTGCCAGCAGTGAAACCTTCGGGGGGCTCGGGTCAATCGGTGGCTACACCTTC. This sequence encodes CASSETFGGLGSIGGYTF.

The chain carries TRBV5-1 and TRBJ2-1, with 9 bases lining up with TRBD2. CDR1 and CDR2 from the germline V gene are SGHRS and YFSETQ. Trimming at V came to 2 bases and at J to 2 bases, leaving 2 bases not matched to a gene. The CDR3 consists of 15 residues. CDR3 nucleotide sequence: TGCGCCAGCAGCTTTGGCGGGGGGGCCTACAATGAGCAGTTCTTC. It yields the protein CASSFGGGAYNEQFF.

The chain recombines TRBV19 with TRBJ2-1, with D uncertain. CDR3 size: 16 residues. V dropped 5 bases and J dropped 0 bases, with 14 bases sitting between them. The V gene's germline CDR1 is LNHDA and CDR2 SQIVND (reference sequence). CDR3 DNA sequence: TGTGCCAGTAGTCCCCGAGCCGCCTTCTCCTACAATGAGCAGTTCTTC. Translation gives CASSPRAAFSYNEQFF.

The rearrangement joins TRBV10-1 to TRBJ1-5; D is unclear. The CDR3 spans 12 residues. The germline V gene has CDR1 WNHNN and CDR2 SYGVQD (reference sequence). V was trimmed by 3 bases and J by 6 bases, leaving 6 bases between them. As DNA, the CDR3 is TGCGCCAGCAGTGATAGTTTTCAGCCCCAGCATTTT. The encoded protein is CASSDSFQPQHF.